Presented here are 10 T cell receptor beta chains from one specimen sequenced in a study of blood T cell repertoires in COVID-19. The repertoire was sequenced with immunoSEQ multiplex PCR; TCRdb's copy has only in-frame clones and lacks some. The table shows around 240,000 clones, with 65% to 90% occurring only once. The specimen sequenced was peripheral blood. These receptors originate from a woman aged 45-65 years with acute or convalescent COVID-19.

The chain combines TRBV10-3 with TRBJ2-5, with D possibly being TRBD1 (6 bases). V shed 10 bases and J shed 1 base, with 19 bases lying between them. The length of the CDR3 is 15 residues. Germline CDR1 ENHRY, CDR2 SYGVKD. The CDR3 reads CATEGITGSQETQYF. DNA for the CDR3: TGTGCCACCGAAGGTATAACAGGGTCCCAAGAGACCCAGTACTTC.

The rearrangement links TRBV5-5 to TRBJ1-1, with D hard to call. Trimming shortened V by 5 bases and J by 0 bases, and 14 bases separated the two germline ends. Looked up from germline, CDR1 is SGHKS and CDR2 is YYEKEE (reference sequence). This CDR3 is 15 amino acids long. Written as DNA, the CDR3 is TGTGCCAGCAGGGAAGCATACGACATGAACACTGAAGCTTTCTTT. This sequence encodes CASREAYDMNTEAFF.

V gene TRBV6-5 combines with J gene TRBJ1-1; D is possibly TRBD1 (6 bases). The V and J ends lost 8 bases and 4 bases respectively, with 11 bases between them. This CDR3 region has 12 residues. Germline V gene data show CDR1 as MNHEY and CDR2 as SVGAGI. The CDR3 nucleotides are TGTGCCAGCCGCAGGGGTTCCACTGAAGCTTTCTTT. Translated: CASRRGSTEAFF.

The CDR3 protein is CASSVAFYNSPLHF. The CDR3 bases are TGTGCCAGCAGCGTGGCCTTTTATAATTCACCCCTCCACTTT. The J gene is TRBJ1-6, the V gene TRBV9, with D uncertain. The germline V gene has CDR1 SGDLS and CDR2 YYNGEE. CDR3 length: 14 residues. Trimming pared 2 bases from V and 4 bases from J, leaving 7 bases between.

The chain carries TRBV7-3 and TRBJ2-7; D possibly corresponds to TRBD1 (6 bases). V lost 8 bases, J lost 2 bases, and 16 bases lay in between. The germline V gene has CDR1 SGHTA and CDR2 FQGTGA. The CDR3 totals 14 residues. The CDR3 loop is CASSRGGETYEQYF. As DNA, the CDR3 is TGTGCCAGCTCGAGAGGGGGTGAGACCTACGAGCAGTACTTC. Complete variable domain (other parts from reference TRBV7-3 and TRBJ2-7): GAGVSQTPSNKVTEKGKYVELRCDPISGHTALYWYRQSLGQGPEFLIYFQGTGAADDSGLPNDRFFAVRPEGSVSTLKIQRTERGDSAVYLCASSRGGETYEQYFGPGTRLTVT.

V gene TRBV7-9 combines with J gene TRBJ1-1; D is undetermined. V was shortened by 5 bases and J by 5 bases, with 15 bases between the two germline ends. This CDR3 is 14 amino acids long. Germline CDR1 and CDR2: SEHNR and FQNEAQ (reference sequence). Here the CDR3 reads CASSRGTEYTEAFF. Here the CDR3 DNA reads TGTGCCAGCAGCCGAGGAACGGAGTATACTGAAGCTTTCTTT.

The CDR3 region has the DNA TGTGCCAGCAGCTGGACAGGTTACGAGCAGTACTTC. Residues: CASSWTGYEQYF. The chain combines TRBV7-9 with TRBJ2-7; 7 bases agree with TRBD1. V shed 4 bases, J shed 4 bases, and the junction held 1 base outside the gene matches. This CDR3 has 12 amino acids. Germline CDR1 reads SEHNR; CDR2 reads FQNEAQ (reference sequence).

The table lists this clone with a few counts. This chain's CDR3 is CASSETQGNYGYTF. The CDR3 bases are TGTGCCAGCAGTGAGACACAGGGGAACTATGGCTACACCTTC. The rearrangement links TRBV6-6 to TRBJ1-2, with 7 bases lining up with TRBD1. CDR3 length: 14 amino acids. The ends lost 5 bases at V and 2 bases at J; junction bases unmatched: 5. The V gene's germline CDR1 is MNHNY and CDR2 SVGAGI (reference sequence).

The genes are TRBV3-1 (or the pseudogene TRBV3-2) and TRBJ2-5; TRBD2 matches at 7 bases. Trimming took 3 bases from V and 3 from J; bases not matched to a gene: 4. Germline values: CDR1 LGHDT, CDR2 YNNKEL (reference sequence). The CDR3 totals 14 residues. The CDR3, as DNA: TGTGCCAGCAGCCAGAAGGCGGGGGAAGAGACCCAGTACTTC. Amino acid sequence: CASSQKAGEETQYF.

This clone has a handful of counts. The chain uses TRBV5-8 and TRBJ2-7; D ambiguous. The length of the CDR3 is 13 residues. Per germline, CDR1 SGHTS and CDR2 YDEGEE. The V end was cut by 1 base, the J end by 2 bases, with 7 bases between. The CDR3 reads CASSLTEAYEQYF. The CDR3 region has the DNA TGTGCCAGCAGCTTGACAGAAGCCTACGAGCAGTACTTC.